This T cell receptor (beta chain) was sequenced in a study of human T cells and chemical hapten exposure. A single record per CDR3 protein comes from TCRdb applying MiXCR to the RACE reads. The sample records 250,000 or so distinct CDR3 sequences, approximately 8.6% being singletons. This CDR3 contains 14 residues. Per the germline V gene, CDR1 is SGHRS and CDR2 is YFSETQ. With V trimmed by 6 bases and J by 2 bases, 5 bases remained unmatched. Documented time point: pre-sensitization, week 0. Documented treatment: therapeutic diphenylcyclopropenone sensitization with weekly scalp DPC. The specimen comprised whole blood, sampled in connection with sensitization to the hapten diphenylcyclopropenone (DPC). The rearrangement uses TRBV5-1 and TRBJ2-3; 8 positions match TRBD2. This TCR was recovered from a middle-aged woman with alopecia areata. Some clones in this sample may be carry-over from other donors' samples. The chain's CDR3 is CASTASGSTDTQYF. The CDR3 bases are TGCGCCAGCACGGCTAGCGGGTCCACAGATACGCAGTATTTT.